The 30 T cell receptor beta chains in this list originate from one sample, sequenced in a study of shared clonotypes between healthy human individuals. Only in-frame clones appear in the TCRdb table, and some are missing; sequencing was by immunoSEQ multiplex PCR. The table lists some 1,400,000 clones, roughly 95% of them singletons. The sample was naive CD4+ T cells sorted from blood. Subset meaning: CD45RA+ positively selected. The receptor set was obtained from a man aged 25 to 40 in good health.

In its sample, this clone was seen once. J is TRBJ2-6 and V is TRBV19; the D is unclear. Between the trimmed V and J ends, which lost 5 bases and 0 bases, there was a span of 5 bases. This CDR3 comprises 14 residues. Germline V CDR1 and CDR2: LNHDA, SQIVND (reference sequence). CDR3 amino acids: CASSVNSGANVLTF. In DNA form, the CDR3 reads TGTGCCAGTAGTGTTAACTCTGGGGCCAACGTCCTGACTTTC.

This clone was counted only a few times. Other DNA sequences in the sample encode the same CDR3. The genes are TRBV7-9 and TRBJ2-1, with D unresolved. The CDR3 is 13 residues long. The ends were cut back, 1 base at V and 4 bases at J, with 5 bases in the middle. CDR1 is SEHNR, CDR2 FQNEAQ, per germline (reference sequence). The CDR3 protein is CASSLGRYNEQFF. In DNA form, the CDR3 reads TGTGCCAGCAGCTTAGGGCGATACAATGAGCAGTTCTTC.

CDR3 loop: CASSELGGTAADTQYF. In DNA form, the CDR3 reads TGTGCCAGCAGTGAATTGGGTGGGACAGCGGCAGATACGCAGTATTTT. The chain employs TRBV6-1 and TRBJ2-3; 7 nucleotides align to TRBD1. V trimming: 2 bases; J trimming: 4 bases; junction bases outside the gene matches: 9. This CDR3 has 16 residues. CDR1 and CDR2 (germline): MNHNS, SASEGT.

The CDR3 here is CASSLTFPDTQYF. CDR3 nucleotides: TGTGCCAGCAGCTTAACTTTTCCAGATACGCAGTATTTT. J is TRBJ2-3 and V is TRBV7-3; no clear D gene. Trimming removed 0 bases from V and 4 bases from J, with 5 bases in between. Germline values: CDR1 SGHTA, CDR2 FQGTGA. The CDR3 has 13 amino acids.

The chain recombines TRBV5-1 with TRBJ2-7, with D perhaps matching TRBD1 or TRBD2 (6 bases each). The germline gives CDR1 SGHRS, CDR2 YFSETQ. This CDR3 contains 14 residues. V was cut by 4 bases and J by 4 bases, with 15 bases left in between. The DNA of the CDR3 is TGCGCCAGCAGCGCGATTGGAGGGGGGTACGAGCAGTACTTC. Amino acid sequence: CASSAIGGGYEQYF.

The chain links TRBV19 to TRBJ2-6; D remains ambiguous. CDR1 is LNHDA, CDR2 SQIVND, per germline (reference sequence). V dropped 1 base and J dropped 0 bases, with 10 bases sitting between them. The CDR3 runs 17 residues. CDR3 sequence (DNA): TGTGCCAGTAGTATAGTCCCGTCGAGCTCTGGGGCCAACGTCCTGACTTTC. Protein sequence: CASSIVPSSSGANVLTF.

The chain uses TRBV27 and TRBJ1-5; D gene unclear. The V gene lost 2 bases and the J gene lost 5 bases, with 10 bases spanning the gap. Germline CDR1 and CDR2: MNHEY and SMNVEV (reference sequence). The CDR3 has 14 residues. The CDR3 reads CASSLLGEDQPQHF. DNA of the CDR3: TGTGCCAGCAGTTTACTAGGAGAAGATCAGCCCCAGCATTTT.

The chain employs TRBV10-2 and TRBJ1-5; D not certain. Germline assignment: CDR1 WSHSY and CDR2 SAAADI. There are 12 residues in the CDR3. V lost 4 bases and J 4 bases, leaving 5 bases between the germline ends. DNA of the CDR3: TGCGCCAGCAGTGTAAGGAATCAGCCCCAGCATTTT. Its translation: CASSVRNQPQHF.

The genes are TRBV10-3 and TRBJ2-3, with 12 nucleotides matching TRBD2. CDR3 size: 17 residues. Germline loops: CDR1 ENHRY, CDR2 SYGVKD. The junction had 3 bases not matched to a gene; V was cut back by 0 bases and J by 2 bases. The CDR3: CAISESGTSGYTDTQYF. The CDR3 DNA reads as TGTGCCATCAGTGAGTCGGGGACTAGCGGGTACACAGATACGCAGTATTTT.

The chain uses TRBV9 and TRBJ1-2; 11 bases map to TRBD1. CDR1 is SGDLS, CDR2 YYNGEE, per germline. The V and J ends lost 3 bases and 5 bases, in that order; junction bases with no gene match: 9. The CDR3 is 16 amino acids. The CDR3 bases are TGTGCCAGCAGCGCCCCGGGGACAGGGGGACCGTATGGCTACACCTTC. This encodes CASSAPGTGGPYGYTF.

The rearrangement links TRBV15 to TRBJ2-3; 7 nucleotides align to TRBD2. After removal of 4 bases from V and 6 bases from J, the junction contained 13 bases not matched to a gene. The CDR3 is made up of 16 amino acids. CDR1 and CDR2 from the germline V gene are LNHNV and YYDKDF (reference sequence). This CDR3 reads CATSTGLTPRRDTQYF. The CDR3 bases are TGTGCCACCAGCACGGGACTAACCCCACGGAGGGATACGCAGTATTTT.

V usage is TRBV7-9 and J usage is TRBJ2-1, with 9 positions matching TRBD1. Germline CDR1 and CDR2: SEHNR and FQNEAQ (reference sequence). Trimming cost V 4 bases and J 6 bases; bases outside gene matches: 7. The CDR3 spans 15 residues. The CDR3, as DNA: TGTGCCAGCAGCTACCGGGACAGGGAGGTCAATGAGCAGTTCTTC. The encoded protein is CASSYRDREVNEQFF.

The chain uses TRBV10-3 and TRBJ2-7; no clear D gene. V gave up 5 bases and J gave up 0 bases, with 5 bases separating them. Germline V lookup: CDR1 ENHRY, CDR2 SYGVKD. The CDR3 is 12 amino acids. The CDR3 is CAISPNSYEQYF. CDR3 sequence (DNA): TGTGCCATCAGTCCTAACTCCTACGAGCAGTACTTC.

V gene TRBV5-6 combines with J gene TRBJ1-1; D remains unclear. The CDR3 is made up of 12 amino acids. Germline V gene sequence: CDR1 SGHDT, CDR2 YYEEEE. The V and J ends lost 3 bases and 1 base respectively, with 4 bases between them. The CDR3 bases are TGTGCCAGCAGCTCGGGGAACACTGAAGCTTTCTTT. It yields the protein CASSSGNTEAFF.

The chain couples TRBV6-5 to TRBJ2-5; D is perhaps TRBD2 (5 bases). V lost 10 bases to trimming and J lost 0 bases, with 12 bases between them. The CDR3 has 13 residues. Germline V gene lookup returns CDR1 MNHEY and CDR2 SVGAGI. For the CDR3, the DNA is TGTGCCACCTCTCGGGGTAACCAAGAGACCCAGTACTTC. It translates to CATSRGNQETQYF.

The chain uses TRBV7-1 and TRBJ2-5, with TRBD2 identical over 13 bases. Being an ORF, TRBV7-1 has a function that is uncertain. The CDR3 has 15 residues. V lost 5 bases and J lost 5; bases outside the gene matches: 5. The CDR3, as DNA: TGTGCCAGCAGCCCTACTAGCGGGAGGGCGGAGACCCAGTACTTC. Protein product: CASSPTSGRAETQYF.

The V and J genes are TRBV4-2 and TRBJ2-1; perhaps D is TRBD1 or TRBD2 (5 bases each). Germline V CDR1 and CDR2: LGHNA, YNFKEQ. Trimming removed 3 bases from V and 3 bases from J, with 12 bases in between. This CDR3 is 15 amino acids long. CDR3 bases: TGTGCCAGCAGCCAGGGACCACCAGACTACAATGAGCAGTTCTTC. This translates into CASSQGPPDYNEQFF.

This sequence joins TRBV5-1 and TRBJ1-2, with D tentatively TRBD1 (5 bases). The CDR3 covers 13 residues. Germline CDR1 SGHRS, CDR2 YFSETQ. The germline V and J ends were trimmed by 0 bases and 6 bases, with 9 bases remaining between them. The CDR3 loop reads CASSLGQINGYTF. The CDR3 DNA follows: TGCGCCAGCAGCTTGGGACAGATAAATGGCTACACCTTC.

The sample holds one count of this clone. The rearrangement joins TRBV6-5 to TRBJ1-3, with D unclear. This CDR3 region has 14 residues. CDR1 is MNHEY and CDR2 is SVGAGI in the germline V gene. V lost 6 bases to trimming and J lost 0 bases, with 9 bases between them. The CDR3 DNA reads as TGTGCCAGCAGACATCCGAGCTCTGGAAACACCATATATTTT. This codes for CASRHPSSGNTIYF.

This chain links TRBV6-1 with TRBJ2-1, with unresolved D. This CDR3 is 12 amino acids long. Trimming shortened V by 1 base and J by 10 bases, and 8 bases separated the two germline ends. Looked up from germline, CDR1 is MNHNS and CDR2 is SASEGT. The DNA of the CDR3 is TGTGCCAGCAGTGAAGTCCCACCAGAGCAGTTCTTC. Encoded protein: CASSEVPPEQFF.

In the case of this clone: The sample contains more than one DNA sequence encoding this CDR3. V is TRBV5-1 and J is TRBJ2-1; 8 bases match TRBD2. The CDR3 loop spans 15 amino acids. Germline trimming cut 5 bases from V and 1 base from J; bases unmatched to any gene: 5. Germline V lookup: CDR1 SGHRS, CDR2 YFSETQ. The CDR3 here is CASSVTSGSYNEQFF. The CDR3 nucleotides are TGCGCCAGCAGTGTTACTAGCGGATCCTACAATGAGCAGTTCTTC.

The V gene is TRBV28, the J gene TRBJ2-1; 8 bases are a match to TRBD2. Trimming took 4 bases from V and 0 from J; bases not matched to a gene: 23. The germline V gene encodes CDR1 MDHEN and CDR2 SYDVKM. This CDR3 has 22 residues. The CDR3 sequence is CASSSPGGRDRILDSSYNEQFF. CDR3 coding DNA: TGTGCCAGCAGTTCCCCGGGAGGGAGGGACCGAATCCTCGACTCCTCCTACAATGAGCAGTTCTTC.

V gene TRBV29-1 combines with J gene TRBJ2-1, with TRBD2 matching over 10 bases. Trimming at V came to 4 bases and at J to 8 bases, leaving 11 bases not matched to a gene. Germline V CDR1 and CDR2: SQVTM, ANQGSEA. The length of the CDR3 is 15 residues. CDR3 nucleotide sequence: TGCAGCGTTGCCCGGGGGCTAGCGGGAGTCTATGAGCAGTTCTTC. It yields the protein CSVARGLAGVYEQFF.

The chain combines TRBV18 with TRBJ2-5; 7 nucleotides align to TRBD1. V lost 4 bases and J lost 0; bases outside the gene matches: 5. The CDR3 extends over 15 amino acids. Germline CDR1 and CDR2: KGHSH and LQKENI. The CDR3 here is CASSRGTEYQETQYF. CDR3 DNA sequence: TGTGCCAGCTCACGGGGGACAGAGTACCAAGAGACCCAGTACTTC.

The chain joins TRBV11-3 to TRBJ2-5, with D perhaps matching TRBD1 (5 bases). Germline V CDR1 and CDR2: SGHNT, YENEEA. The germline V and J ends were trimmed by 1 base and 2 bases, with 11 bases remaining between them. The CDR3 runs to 15 residues. The CDR3 DNA sequence: TGTGCCAGCAGCTTAGGCCGGACACAGCAAGAGACCCAGTACTTC. Encoded protein: CASSLGRTQQETQYF.

The CDR3 reads CASSLGLAGGGNEQFF. As DNA, the CDR3 is TGTGCCAGCAGCTTGGGACTAGCGGGAGGTGGCAATGAGCAGTTCTTC. This rearrangement joins TRBV7-2 to TRBJ2-1; 15 bases are shared with TRBD2. The ends lost 3 bases at V and 6 bases at J; junction bases unmatched: 3. CDR1 and CDR2 (germline): SGHTA, FQGNSA. CDR3 length equals 16 residues.

Concerning this clone: The same CDR3 arises from other DNA sequences in this sample as well. The chain combines TRBV7-2 with TRBJ2-7; D not certain. The CDR3 consists of 13 residues. From germline, CDR1 is SGHTA and CDR2 FQGNSA. V lost 1 base, J lost 2 bases, and 6 bases lay in between. The CDR3 loop is CASSLGRPYEQYF. CDR3 DNA: TGTGCCAGCAGCTTAGGCCGGCCCTACGAGCAGTACTTC.

The V and J genes are TRBV19 and TRBJ2-7; TRBD1 might be the D (6 bases). The V gene lost 4 bases and the J gene lost 8 bases, with 9 bases spanning the gap. The germline gives CDR1 LNHDA, CDR2 SQIVND (reference sequence). This CDR3 spans 11 amino acids. The CDR3 nucleotides are TGTGCCAGTAGTAGCCGGGACAAGCAGTACTTC. Encoded protein: CASSSRDKQYF.

CDR3 amino acids: CASSVGVAGGRNEQFF. CDR3 DNA sequence: TGTGCCAGCAGCGTCGGGGTAGCGGGAGGACGGAATGAGCAGTTCTTC. V usage is TRBV7-7 and J usage is TRBJ2-1, with TRBD2 matching 10 bases. Germline CDR1 and CDR2: SSHAT and FNYEAQ (reference sequence). CDR3 length: 16 residues. The V segment lost 5 bases and the J segment 7 bases; nucleotides outside the gene matches: 11.

The chain recombines TRBV7-8 with TRBJ2-7; D is unresolved. V was clipped by 2 bases and J by 0 bases, with 8 bases between them. Germline assignment: CDR1 SGHVS and CDR2 FQNEAQ. This CDR3 is 14 amino acids long. CDR3 residues: CASSLQWSSYEQYF. The CDR3 DNA reads as TGTGCCAGCAGCTTACAGTGGAGCTCCTACGAGCAGTACTTC.